The next 8 T cell receptor beta chains were all read from a single sample in a study of T cells in Graves' hyperthyroidism and ophthalmopathy (dated by TCRdb to between 2019 and 2020). Libraries came from multiplex PCR. Sequenced using an Illumina HiSeq 2000. Amplification of TCR beta CDR3 regions was carried out from RNA transcripts. For the first round of RT-PCR on the TCR CDR3, the HTBI primer set was used together with the Qiagen OneStep RT-PCR kit. The public sequencing data were trimmed at Q25 with fastp and processed into clonotypes with MiXCR by TCRdb, which kept only in-frame beta chains. Each CDR3 protein gets just one entry, which takes the most common genes and DNA from the rows behind it. For this sample the table gives roughly 700,000 distinct CDR3 sequences, of which around 13% were detected only once. The ten largest clones represent roughly 10% of the sample. Material for sequencing was blood. These receptors all stem from a woman between 18 and 30 years old with Graves' hyperthyroidism.

This clonotype has a count of ten or more. The chain links TRBV5-1 to TRBJ2-5, with a possible D match to TRBD2 (6 bases). Trimming removed 4 bases from V and 2 bases from J, with 12 bases in between. This CDR3 has 14 residues. Germline-derived CDR1 and CDR2 are SGHRS and YFSETQ. As DNA, the CDR3 is TGCGCCAGCAGCCCGGGAGCCCTACAAGAGACCCAGTACTTC. This gives the protein CASSPGALQETQYF.

This clonotype was detected many times. This chain joins TRBV10-1 and TRBJ1-3; D is ambiguous. This CDR3 has 13 amino acids. Trimming left V 10 bases short and J 0 bases short, with 10 bases between. CDR1 WNHNN and CDR2 SYGVQD come from the germline V gene (reference sequence). CDR3 DNA sequence: TGCGCCATCTGCCACAACTCTGGAAACACCATATATTTT. The encoded protein is CAICHNSGNTIYF.

In this sample, this clonotype turned up once. A read error may be the cause here, since a much bigger clone is one base away. The chain uses TRBV5-1 and TRBJ1-1, with 7 bases aligning to TRBD1. After removal of 5 bases from V and 0 bases from J, the junction contained 7 bases not matched to a gene. The CDR3 spans 15 residues. Germline loops: CDR1 SGHRS, CDR2 YFSETQ. DNA for the CDR3: TGCGCCAGCAGGTTCGGGGGACAGATGAACACTGAAGCTTTCTTT. As protein: CASRFGGQMNTEAFF.

The CDR3, as DNA: TGTGCCACCCGGGAGGCATCTGAAGCTTTCTTT. This codes for CATREASEAFF. This chain joins TRBV19 and TRBJ1-1, with unresolved D. Trimming removed 10 bases at V and 6 bases at J, with 12 bases between. The CDR3 is 11 residues long. The germline V gene encodes CDR1 LNHDA and CDR2 SQIVND (reference sequence). The full variable domain, with the rest looked up from reference TRBV19 and TRBJ1-1, is DGGITQSPKYLFRKEGQNVTLSCEQNLNHDAMYWYRQDPGQGLRLIYYSQIVNDFQKGDIAEGYSVSREKKESFPLTVTSAQKNPTAFYLCATREASEAFFGQGTRLTVV.

The J gene is TRBJ2-7, the V gene TRBV9, with D unresolved. The CDR3 length is 11 residues. Trimming cost V 7 bases and J 5 bases, with 10 bases left between them. Germline V gene data show CDR1 as SGDLS and CDR2 as YYNGEE. CDR3 loop: CASGPPNEQYF. CDR3 coding DNA: TGTGCCAGCGGACCCCCGAACGAGCAGTACTTC.

In its sample, this clonotype was seen many times. The rearrangement joins TRBV5-1 to TRBJ1-2; D is ambiguous. Deletions cut 3 bases from V and 0 bases from J, with 9 bases between. Germline CDR1 and CDR2: SGHRS and YFSETQ. The CDR3 runs to 14 residues. In nucleotides, the CDR3 is TGCGCCAGCAGCTCGGAAGCCGCTAACTATGGCTACACCTTC. The encoded protein is CASSSEAANYGYTF.

This clonotype has only a few counts. This rearrangement joins TRBV30 to TRBJ2-5; 13 bases align to TRBD2. Trimming cost V 4 bases and J 5 bases; bases outside gene matches: 7. Germline V gene sequence: CDR1 GTSNPN, CDR2 SVGIG (reference sequence). This CDR3 has 15 amino acids. This chain's CDR3 is CAWNPSTSGRETQYF. CDR3 sequence (DNA): TGTGCCTGGAATCCGTCGACTAGCGGGAGGGAGACCCAGTACTTC.

This clonotype occurred many times. The chain carries TRBV13 and TRBJ1-4; 9 bases match TRBD1. This CDR3 comprises 15 residues. The junction had 9 bases not matched to a gene; V was cut back by 6 bases and J by 7 bases. Looked up from germline, CDR1 is PRHDT and CDR2 is FYEKMQ (reference sequence). CDR3 residues: CASRQTGQGTEKLFF. CDR3 sequence (DNA): TGTGCCAGCAGACAAACGGGACAGGGCACTGAAAAACTGTTTTTT.